A single sample gave rise to the 31 T cell receptor beta chains below, sequenced in a study of CD8+ T cells in alopecia areata. Following RNA extraction, reverse transcription yielded cDNA that acted as the sequencing template. The repertoire was sequenced with immunoSEQ multiplex PCR; TCRdb's copy has only in-frame clones and lacks some. The repertoire consists of approximately 280,000 clones, none detected only once. Pooled cells of cutaneous lymph node origin were sorted on CD4, CD8alpha, NKG2D, NKG2ACE and other markers. The sample comprised CD4+ T cells sorted from a lymph node. These receptors were obtained from a C3H/HeJ mouse with alopecia areata. The mice in this strain carry MHC haplotype H2-k.

This clone appeared a few times. Mouse names are used for the genes. The CDR3 goes on 4 residues after the read ends, and that part is filled in from the germline J gene. The J gene is TRBJ1-1, the V gene TRBV13-1, with D tentatively TRBD1 (5 bases). This CDR3 is 15 amino acids long. Trimming pared 1 base from V and 0 bases from J, leaving 10 bases between. Germline loops: CDR1 NSHNY, CDR2 SYGAGN. The covered CDR3 bases are TGTGCCAGCAGTGATCCAGGGCTTGCAAACACA. Its protein is CASSDPGLANT. The whole CDR3 sequence reads CASSDPGLANTEVFF.

Ten or more counts support this clone. Any gene name here is a mouse gene name. The missing CDR3 end, 3 residues past where the read stops, is filled in from the germline J gene. The sample carries other DNA sequences with the same CDR3. This chain uses TRBV19 with TRBJ1-6, with 8 bases fitting TRBD1. TRBJ1-6 is marked as an open reading frame, function uncertain. V lost 3 bases and J lost 2; bases outside the gene matches: 1. Germline CDR1 and CDR2: FNHDT and SITEND (reference sequence). CDR3 size: 15 residues. CDR3 bases read: TGTGCCAGCAGTACGACAGGGGCCTATAATTCGCCC. Translation: CASSTTGAYNSP. Given in full, the CDR3 is CASSTTGAYNSPLYF.

Comment on this clone: Gene names and germline refer to mouse. The sequenced fragment ends 4 residues before the CDR3 boundary, so the rest is inferred from the germline J gene. Distinct nucleotide sequences in the sample also encode this CDR3. This chain uses TRBV1 with TRBJ2-1; 7 nucleotides align to TRBD1. V shed 0 bases and J 3 bases; nucleotides not matched to a gene: 2. The CDR3 contains 15 residues. Germline CDR1 reads NSQYPW; CDR2 reads LRSPGD (reference sequence). The CDR3 loop is CTCSADAGGYAEQFF. The part of the CDR3 DNA that was read is TGCACCTGCAGTGCAGATGCAGGGGGCTATGCT.

A remark on this clone: Gene names denote mouse genes. The CDR3 goes on 4 residues after the read ends, and that part is filled in from the germline J gene. The chain joins TRBV13-1 to TRBJ1-2; D gene unclear. The CDR3 runs 12 residues. V was clipped by 0 bases and J by 3 bases, with 3 bases between them. From germline, CDR1 is NSHNY and CDR2 SYGAGN. CDR3: CASSDVDSDYTF. The covered CDR3 bases are TGTGCCAGCAGTGATGTTGACTCC.

To note about this clone: The gene names here belong to mouse. The sequence runs out 3 residues before the end of the CDR3; the remainder is reconstructed from the germline J gene. The chain recombines TRBV19 with TRBJ1-6; 10 bases agree with TRBD1. TRBJ1-6 is an open reading frame, and its role is uncertain. V trimming: 5 bases; J trimming: 0 bases; junction bases outside the gene matches: 5. CDR1 is FNHDT and CDR2 is SITEND in the germline V gene (reference sequence). The CDR3 is 17 residues long. This CDR3 is CASSPRDRGSYNSPLYF. The sequenced CDR3 bases are TGTGCCAGCAGCCCCCGGGACAGGGGTTCCTATAATTCGCCC.

Worth noting for this clone: Mouse names are used for the genes. Coverage ceases 4 residues before the CDR3 finishes, and the germline J gene fills in the end. Other DNA sequences in the same sample also yield this CDR3. This chain links TRBV31 with TRBJ2-5, with 7 bases identical to TRBD2. CDR1 is GKSSPN, CDR2 SITVG, per germline. The CDR3 extends over 12 amino acids. The sequenced part of the CDR3 DNA is TGTGCCTGGAGTCTTGGGGGGGAC. It translates to CAWSLGGD. The complete CDR3 protein is CAWSLGGDTQYF.

This clone was counted only a few times. Gene and germline names: mouse. The sequenced fragment ends 4 residues before the CDR3 boundary, so the rest is inferred from the germline J gene. Distinct nucleotide sequences in the sample also encode this CDR3. This chain uses TRBV5 with TRBJ2-5; 10 nucleotides match TRBD1. Germline V gene sequence: CDR1 LGHNA, CDR2 YNLKQL (reference sequence). The CDR3 runs to 15 residues. The CDR3 bases that were read are TGTGCCAGCAGCCAAGACGGGACAGGGGAAGAC. It codes for CASSQDGTGED. In full, the CDR3 is CASSQDGTGEDTQYF.

Note on this clone: Each gene name is a mouse one. The read ends 4 residues before the CDR3 terminus; that terminus is restored from the germline J gene. Other nucleotide sequences in the sample specify the same CDR3. The chain has TRBV1 and TRBJ2-1; 10 nucleotides match TRBD1. Germline values: CDR1 NSQYPW, CDR2 LRSPGD (reference sequence). The CDR3 has 14 amino acids. V gave up 3 bases and J gave up 6 bases; unmatched junction bases: 2. The CDR3: CTCSAGDRGAEQFF. The CDR3 DNA, read in part, is TGCACCTGCAGTGCTGGGGACAGGGGTGCT.

Regarding this clone: Gene names denote mouse genes. CDR3 DNA (partial): TGTGCCAGCAGTATCGTGGACAAATTCTATGCT. Protein: CASSIVDKFYA. From start to end, the CDR3 is CASSIVDKFYAEQFF. The V and J genes are TRBV19 and TRBJ2-1; D is perhaps TRBD1 (5 bases). The read halts 4 residues ahead of the CDR3 end, with the missing end drawn from the germline J gene. The V end lost 2 bases, the J end lost 3 bases, and 12 bases lay between the germline ends. Germline lookup yields CDR1 FNHDT and CDR2 SITEND (reference sequence). CDR3 length equals 15 residues.

In regard to this clone: With a much larger clone just one base away, this may be a read error. Mouse gene names apply. The read comes to an end 4 residues before the CDR3 does, leaving the germline J gene to fill in the end. This chain joins TRBV13-1 and TRBJ1-2, with D possibly being TRBD1 (5 bases). The CDR3 consists of 14 residues. From germline, CDR1 is NSHNY and CDR2 SYGAGN. Trimming pared 0 bases from V and 1 base from J, leaving 7 bases between. CDR3 DNA, as far as it was read: TGTGCCAGCAGTGATGGGACAAAAAACTCC. It encodes CASSDGTKNS. In full, the CDR3 is CASSDGTKNSDYTF.

This clone was detected only a few times. With a much larger clone just one base away, this may be a read error. Any gene name here is a mouse gene name. Read sequence stops 4 residues before the CDR3 end, and the germline J gene provides the missing end. This rearrangement joins TRBV29 to TRBJ1-2, with D possibly being TRBD1 (6 bases). Germline lookup yields CDR1 MSHET and CDR2 SYDVDS. The CDR3 loop spans 13 amino acids. Trimming pared 6 bases from V and 0 bases from J, leaving 8 bases between. The CDR3 spells CASRDSANSDYTF. The sequenced CDR3 bases are TGTGCTAGCAGGGACAGTGCAAACTCC.

Notes on this clone: The gene names given are mouse names. Read sequence stops 4 residues before the CDR3 end, and the germline J gene provides the missing end. The chain uses TRBV13-2 and TRBJ1-2; 7 bases agree with TRBD1. Trimming removed 0 bases from V and 2 bases from J; junction bases left unmatched: 4. The CDR3 extends over 15 amino acids. Germline V CDR1 and CDR2: NNHNN, SYGAGS (reference sequence). The part of the CDR3 DNA that was read is TGTGCCAGCGGTGATGCACCGACAGGGAACTCC. Amino acid sequence: CASGDAPTGNS. The full CDR3 reads CASGDAPTGNSDYTF.

This clone was seen a handful of times. Gene names refer to mouse genes. The read comes to an end 4 residues before the CDR3 does, leaving the germline J gene to fill in the end. The chain has TRBV13-1 and TRBJ2-4, with D perhaps TRBD1 (7 bases). Per germline, CDR1 NSHNY and CDR2 SYGAGN. The CDR3 has 12 residues. The CDR3: CASHQGGNTLYF. The covered CDR3 bases are TGTGCCAGCCATCAGGGGGGAAAC.

This clone was picked up a small number of times. A much bigger clone sits one base away, suggesting this may be a read error. All gene names here are mouse names. The sample contains more than one DNA sequence encoding this CDR3. CDR3 residues: CASSGQGNTGQLYF. The sequenced CDR3 bases are TGTGCCAGCAGTGGGCAGGGAAACACCGGG. The V call is TRBV13-1, the J call TRBJ2-2; TRBD1 might be the D (5 bases). The read finishes 4 residues shy of the CDR3 end, and the germline J gene is used to complete it. Trimming removed 3 bases at V and 1 base at J, with 7 bases between. CDR3 length equals 14 residues. Germline V CDR1 and CDR2: NSHNY, SYGAGN.

Note on this clone: Gene names and germline match the mouse. Read sequence stops 3 residues before the CDR3 end, and the germline J gene provides the missing end. The chain recombines TRBV5 with TRBJ1-6; tentatively, D is TRBD1 (6 bases). TRBJ1-6 has ORF status, its function being uncertain. Trimming took off 0 bases at V and 0 bases at J, with 6 bases between the two ends. Per germline, CDR1 LGHNA and CDR2 YNLKQL (reference sequence). This CDR3 has 16 amino acids. The CDR3 spells CASSQEGASYNSPLYF. CDR3 DNA, as far as it was read: TGTGCCAGCAGCCAAGAGGGGGCTTCCTATAATTCGCCC.

This clone was seen ten or more times. Mouse germline and gene names are used. The read finishes 3 residues shy of the CDR3 end, and the germline J gene is used to complete it. This chain connects TRBV13-1 to TRBJ1-6, with D possibly being TRBD1 (5 bases). TRBJ1-6 is an ORF, and what it does is uncertain. The germline V gene encodes CDR1 NSHNY and CDR2 SYGAGN. The V end lost 3 bases, the J end lost 3 bases, and 7 bases lay between the germline ends. This CDR3 contains 14 residues. The sequenced CDR3 bases are TGTGCCAGCAGTGGGACATACTATAATTCGCCC. Encoded protein: CASSGTYYNSP. The whole CDR3 sequence is CASSGTYYNSPLYF.

In its sample, this clone was seen a few times. Germline and genes here are mouse. The read ends 4 residues before the CDR3 terminus; that terminus is restored from the germline J gene. At the DNA level, this CDR3 is encoded by other sequences in the same sample as well. The chain has TRBV1 and TRBJ2-2, with 9 bases lining up with TRBD1. V shed 3 bases and J 4 bases; nucleotides not matched to a gene: 6. This CDR3 is built from 16 residues. Per the germline V gene, CDR1 is NSQYPW and CDR2 is LRSPGD (reference sequence). The CDR3 reads CTCSAPGQGGTGQLYF. CDR3 DNA, as far as it was read: TGCACCTGCAGTGCGCCGGGACAGGGCGGCACCGGG.

Note on this clone: Gene names are the mouse ones. This CDR3 reads CASTQGVGAEQFF. The sequenced part of the CDR3 DNA is TGTGCCAGCACGCAGGGGGTAGGAGCT. The rearrangement uses TRBV19 and TRBJ2-1; 7 nucleotides match TRBD1. The CDR3 goes on 4 residues after the read ends, and that part is filled in from the germline J gene. CDR1 and CDR2 (germline): FNHDT, SITEND (reference sequence). The CDR3 extends over 13 amino acids. Supplemented by reference TRBV19 and TRBJ2-1, the full variable domain reads GGIITQTPKFLIGQEGQKLTLKCQQNFNHDTMYWYRQDSGKGLRLIYYSITENDLQKGDLSEGYDASREKKSSFSLTVTSAQKNEMAVFLCASTQGVGAEQFFGPGTRLTVL.

This clone appeared a few times. Gene names are mouse gene names. The CDR3 extends 4 residues past the end of the read, so its final part is completed from the germline J gene. The sample has other DNA sequences that encode this CDR3 too. This chain uses TRBV13-2 with TRBJ1-2; 8 bases fit TRBD1. Germline CDR1 and CDR2: NNHNN and SYGAGS (reference sequence). Losses at the gene ends were 5 bases for V and 4 bases for J; bases not matched to a gene: 4. The CDR3 covers 13 residues. The CDR3 loop is CASGDRVGSDYTF. Partial CDR3 DNA: TGTGCCAGCGGGGACAGGGTTGGCTCC.

This clone occurred a few times. Gene names and germline match the mouse. The read is 4 residues too short to cover the CDR3 end, so that end is filled in from the germline J gene. The V call is TRBV19, the J call TRBJ2-2, with D possibly being TRBD1 (5 bases). CDR3 size: 13 residues. Per germline, CDR1 FNHDT and CDR2 SITEND (reference sequence). The V gene lost 4 bases and the J gene lost 4 bases, with 8 bases spanning the gap. The covered CDR3 bases are TGTGCCAGCAGTCCCAGGGCCACCGGG. Its protein product is CASSPRATG. The entire CDR3 protein is CASSPRATGQLYF.

Worth noting for this clone: Mouse names are used for the genes. The read comes to an end 4 residues before the CDR3 does, leaving the germline J gene to fill in the end. V is TRBV17 and J is TRBJ2-1; 10 nucleotides match TRBD2. From germline, CDR1 is MNHDT and CDR2 YYDKIL. The J segment lost 1 base and the V segment lost 0 bases, leaving 0 bases of the junction unmatched. The CDR3 is made up of 16 amino acids. The CDR3 reads CASSREGLGNYAEQFF. The DNA read from the CDR3 is TGTGCTAGCAGTAGAGAGGGACTGGGGAACTATGCT. Supplemented by reference TRBV17 and TRBJ2-1, the full variable domain reads DTTVKQNPRYKLARVGKPVNLICSQTMNHDTMYWYQKKPNQAPKLLLFYYDKILNREADTFEKFQSSRPNNSFCSLYIGSAGLEYSAMYLCASSREGLGNYAEQFFGPGTRLTVL.

This clone appeared a few times. The germline and genes are mouse ones. The CDR3 end lies 4 residues beyond the end of the read and is filled in from the germline J gene. The chain has TRBV1 and TRBJ2-7; 7 nucleotides match TRBD1. The CDR3 covers 15 residues. Germline V gene sequence: CDR1 NSQYPW, CDR2 LRSPGD (reference sequence). The sequenced CDR3 bases are TGCACCTGCAGTGCAGATGTGACAGGGATCGAT. It specifies CTCSADVTGID. The full CDR3 sequence reads CTCSADVTGIDEQYF.

The table lists this clone with a few counts. The gene symbols are mouse symbols. The CDR3 loop reads CTCSANYEQYF. CDR3 bases read: TGCACCTGCAGTGCCAACTAT. The genes are TRBV1 and TRBJ2-7; D remains unclear. Read coverage stops 4 residues before the CDR3 terminus; the germline J gene supplies the remainder. Germline V gene data show CDR1 as NSQYPW and CDR2 as LRSPGD (reference sequence). The V and J ends lost 3 bases and 3 bases respectively, with 3 bases between them. The CDR3 runs 11 residues.

This clone has only a few counts. Gene names refer to mouse genes. The sequence runs out 4 residues before the end of the CDR3; the remainder is reconstructed from the germline J gene. The chain couples TRBV19 to TRBJ2-4; D ambiguous. Deletions cut 4 bases from V and 0 bases from J, with 6 bases between. There are 13 residues in the CDR3. Germline V lookup: CDR1 FNHDT, CDR2 SITEND (reference sequence). The CDR3 loop is CASSPLSQNTLYF. The CDR3 bases that were read are TGTGCCAGCAGTCCCCTTAGTCAAAAC.

Worth noting for this clone: These gene names are mouse names. The read finishes 4 residues shy of the CDR3 end, and the germline J gene is used to complete it. The chain carries TRBV13-3 and TRBJ2-2; 8 positions agree with TRBD1. V was pared by 1 base and J by 0 bases, with 2 bases of the junction left unmatched. Germline loops: CDR1 NNHDY, CDR2 SYVADS. There are 16 residues in the CDR3. The CDR3: CASSDTQGANTGQLYF. Incomplete CDR3 DNA: TGTGCCAGCAGTGATACACAGGGGGCAAACACCGGG.

There are a few counts of this clone. The gene symbols are mouse symbols. The read is 4 residues too short to cover the CDR3 end, so that end is filled in from the germline J gene. The J gene is TRBJ2-1, the V gene TRBV1; 7 bases line up with TRBD1. The length of the CDR3 is 15 residues. From germline, CDR1 is NSQYPW and CDR2 LRSPGD (reference sequence). The V and J ends lost 5 bases and 0 bases, in that order; junction bases with no gene match: 4. The CDR3 loop is CTCSSGQNNYAEQFF. CDR3 DNA (partial): TGCACCTGCAGTTCGGGACAGAATAACTATGCT.

Regarding this clone: Mouse names are used for the genes. The read terminates 4 residues before the CDR3 end, so the remaining end is supplied by the germline J gene. At the DNA level, this CDR3 is encoded by other sequences in the same sample as well. The genes are TRBV13-1 and TRBJ1-1; D unclear. The germline V and J ends were trimmed by 0 bases and 1 base, with 4 bases remaining between them. The V gene's germline CDR1 is NSHNY and CDR2 SYGAGN. CDR3 length: 13 residues. The CDR3 sequence is CASSDGGNTEVFF. The DNA read from the CDR3 is TGTGCCAGCAGTGATGGAGGGAACACA.

The sample holds a few counts of this clone. Each gene name is a mouse one. The read ends 4 residues early relative to the CDR3; the germline J gene fills the gap. The genes are TRBV13-3 and TRBJ2-7; 8 nucleotides match TRBD1. Per germline, CDR1 NNHDY and CDR2 SYVADS. This CDR3 region has 13 residues. With 4 bases clipped from V and 3 bases from J, the junction kept 3 bases outside the gene matches. CDR3 DNA, as far as it was read: TGTGCCAGCAGTATCACAGGGGGCTAT. Translation: CASSITGGY. The entire CDR3 reads CASSITGGYEQYF.

The table lists this clone with a few counts. Gene names are mouse gene names. The observed sequence ends 4 residues before the CDR3 terminus, with the missing tail filled in from the germline J gene. V usage is TRBV19 and J usage is TRBJ2-7, with D tentatively TRBD1 (7 bases). This CDR3 is built from 14 residues. CDR1 is FNHDT, CDR2 SITEND, per germline (reference sequence). The CDR3 DNA, read in part, is TGTGCCAGCAGTAAGGAAAGGGGGCTGGAT. It specifies CASSKERGLD. Given in full, the CDR3 is CASSKERGLDEQYF.

In its sample, this clone was seen many times. Here the gene names and germline are mouse. The missing CDR3 end, 4 residues past where the read stops, is filled in from the germline J gene. Other DNA sequences in the same sample also yield this CDR3. J is TRBJ1-1 and V is TRBV13-3; TRBD1 might be the D (6 bases). CDR1 NNHDY and CDR2 SYVADS come from the germline V gene. This CDR3 has 15 residues. V was cut by 2 bases and J by 2 bases, with 13 bases left in between. The CDR3 sequence: CASSDGRGANTEVFF. Partial CDR3 DNA: TGTGCCAGCAGTGACGGGCGGGGGGCTAACACA.

This clone was seen more than once but under ten times. Mouse names are used for the genes. Read data end 4 residues before the CDR3 end; the end is taken from the germline J gene. This chain uses TRBV31 with TRBJ2-2, with 11 bases that match TRBD2. The length of the CDR3 is 17 residues. Losses at the gene ends were 4 bases for V and 4 bases for J; bases not matched to a gene: 11. Germline CDR1 reads GKSSPN; CDR2 reads SITVG. The DNA read from the CDR3 is TGTGCCTGGATCCCCTGGACTGGGGGGATGGTCACCGGG. Translated: CAWIPWTGGMVTG. The full CDR3 is CAWIPWTGGMVTGQLYF.